This is a list of T cell receptor beta chains from one sample in a study of cytomegalovirus exposure and HLA in healthy donors. Profiled with immunoSEQ multiplex PCR; TCRdb holds only in-frame clones, not every one. The sample records roughly 150,000 clones, approximately 80% being singletons. Sequencing used PBMCs. All receptors derive from a woman in her forties in good health and CMV-seropositive. Each CDR3 is given with its conserved first and last residue. Each record gives: CDR3 DNA, CDR3 protein, CDR3 length, D gene, clone size, J gene, V gene. D genes are given only for firm matches. The size field is filled for only some rows; it gives once, few, many or a size class.

CDR3nt: TGCGCCAGCAGCGCCACAGGGGAATCAAGAGGCTACACCTTC; CDR3aa: CASSATGESRGYTF; len: 14; d_gene: TRBD1; abundance: .; j_gene: TRBJ1-2; v_gene: TRBV5-1
CDR3nt: TGCGCCAGCAGCCAAGGACAGGGGAGTTGGAATCAGCCCCAGCATTTT; CDR3aa: CASSQGQGSWNQPQHF; len: 16; d_gene: TRBD1; abundance: .; j_gene: TRBJ1-5; v_gene: TRBV4-1
CDR3nt: TGTGCCAGCAGTTTAGCGGGAGTAAGGGGCGAGCAGTACTTC; CDR3aa: CASSLAGVRGEQYF; len: 14; d_gene: TRBD2; abundance: .; j_gene: TRBJ2-7; v_gene: TRBV27
CDR3nt: TGCGCCAGCAGTTACTCGGCCAGGGCTAATGAAAAACTGTTTTTT; CDR3aa: CASSYSARANEKLFF; len: 15; d_gene: .; abundance: .; j_gene: TRBJ1-4; v_gene: TRBV5-1
CDR3nt: TGTGCCAGCACTAGAGAAGCCAAAAACATTCAGTACTTC; CDR3aa: CASTREAKNIQYF; len: 13; d_gene: .; abundance: .; j_gene: TRBJ2-4; v_gene: TRBV25-1
CDR3nt: TGCAGCGTTGCCTACAGGGGGCTAGCTTCCGAGCAGTACTTC; CDR3aa: CSVAYRGLASEQYF; len: 14; d_gene: TRBD1; abundance: few; j_gene: TRBJ2-7; v_gene: TRBV29-1
CDR3nt: TGTGCCAGCAGCTTAGTGGTTGGGCAACAGCAGTTCTTC; CDR3aa: CASSLVVGQQQFF; len: 13; d_gene: .; abundance: .; j_gene: TRBJ2-1; v_gene: TRBV7-9
CDR3nt: TGTGCCAGTAGTGTCCAGGGTGATGTGGGCTATGGCTACACCTTC; CDR3aa: CASSVQGDVGYGYTF; len: 15; d_gene: .; abundance: .; j_gene: TRBJ1-2; v_gene: TRBV19
CDR3nt: TGTGCCAGCAGCCAAGATGGGCAGGGTGTCGAGCAGTACTTC; CDR3aa: CASSQDGQGVEQYF; len: 14; d_gene: .; abundance: .; j_gene: TRBJ2-7; v_gene: TRBV4-2
CDR3nt: TGCGCCAGCAGCCCGGACAGGAGAAACGCTGAAGCTTTCTTT; CDR3aa: CASSPDRRNAEAFF; len: 14; d_gene: TRBD1; abundance: .; j_gene: TRBJ1-1; v_gene: TRBV5-1
CDR3nt: TGTGCCAGCAGCGTGATCGGCAGGGGGCGCCGGGAGACCCAGTACTTC; CDR3aa: CASSVIGRGRRETQYF; len: 16; d_gene: TRBD1; abundance: .; j_gene: TRBJ2-5; v_gene: TRBV11-2
CDR3nt: TGTGCCAGCAGCGTTGACAGGGGTCCGGGCTACACCTTC; CDR3aa: CASSVDRGPGYTF; len: 13; d_gene: TRBD1; abundance: .; j_gene: TRBJ1-2; v_gene: TRBV9
CDR3nt: TGTGCCAGCAGCTTGGGCCAGGGGGGTTTAGACTTC; CDR3aa: CASSLGQGGLDF; len: 12; d_gene: .; abundance: .; j_gene: TRBJ2-7; v_gene: TRBV5-6
CDR3nt: TGTGCCAGCAGTGAAGGATACAGCCAAGTAACCTACGAGCAGTACTTC; CDR3aa: CASSEGYSQVTYEQYF; len: 16; d_gene: .; abundance: .; j_gene: TRBJ2-7; v_gene: TRBV6-1
CDR3nt: TGTGCCAGCAGCTTGGCCAACGGCTCTGGGGCCAACGTCCTGACTTTC; CDR3aa: CASSLANGSGANVLTF; len: 16; d_gene: .; abundance: .; j_gene: TRBJ2-6; v_gene: TRBV5-4
CDR3nt: TGTGCCAGCAGCTGGGACGGGGGCAATGAGCAGTTCTTC; CDR3aa: CASSWDGGNEQFF; len: 13; d_gene: .; abundance: .; j_gene: TRBJ2-1; v_gene: TRBV11-3
CDR3nt: TGTGCCAGCAGCCTCGGAGGAGGGAGTTACGAGCAGTACTTC; CDR3aa: CASSLGGGSYEQYF; len: 14; d_gene: .; abundance: once; j_gene: TRBJ2-7; v_gene: TRBV28
CDR3nt: TGTGCCAGCAGTTTATTAGGGGAGGGCAATCAGCCCCAGCATTTT; CDR3aa: CASSLLGEGNQPQHF; len: 15; d_gene: .; abundance: .; j_gene: TRBJ1-5; v_gene: TRBV28
CDR3nt: TGTGCCAGCAGCCCACCGGGACAGGGGGCCGCGTACGAGCAGTACTTC; CDR3aa: CASSPPGQGAAYEQYF; len: 16; d_gene: TRBD1; abundance: .; j_gene: TRBJ2-7; v_gene: TRBV7-9
CDR3nt: TGTGCCAGCAGTTTGCAGGTGGGTCAGCCCCAGCATTTT; CDR3aa: CASSLQVGQPQHF; len: 13; d_gene: .; abundance: .; j_gene: TRBJ1-5; v_gene: TRBV27
CDR3nt: TGTGCCAGCAGTCTCCTAGCGGGAGACGGAGAGCAGTACTTC; CDR3aa: CASSLLAGDGEQYF; len: 14; d_gene: TRBD2; abundance: few; j_gene: TRBJ2-7; v_gene: TRBV2
CDR3nt: TGTGCCAGCGGTCCTGGGGGGGGGACGAGCACAGATACGCAGTATTTT; CDR3aa: CASGPGGGTSTDTQYF; len: 16; d_gene: TRBD2; abundance: .; j_gene: TRBJ2-3; v_gene: TRBV11-2
CDR3nt: TGTGCCAGCAGCACAGGAGGTAGCGGGAGGAACACCGGGGAGCTGTTTTTT; CDR3aa: CASSTGGSGRNTGELFF; len: 17; d_gene: TRBD2; abundance: .; j_gene: TRBJ2-2; v_gene: TRBV7-3
CDR3nt: TGTGCCAGCAGTGGGCCTCTGAGGGGGCGCATGGACACTGAAGCTTTCTTT; CDR3aa: CASSGPLRGRMDTEAFF; len: 17; d_gene: TRBD1; abundance: .; j_gene: TRBJ1-1; v_gene: TRBV6-1
CDR3nt: TGTGCCACCTCTCCTGGCCTCCAAGAGACCCAGTACTTC; CDR3aa: CATSPGLQETQYF; len: 13; d_gene: .; abundance: few; j_gene: TRBJ2-5; v_gene: TRBV19
CDR3nt: TGTACCAGCAGCTTCCGTCCGGGACTAGCGGGAGCCGAGCAGTACTTC; CDR3aa: CTSSFRPGLAGAEQYF; len: 16; d_gene: TRBD2; abundance: once; j_gene: TRBJ2-7; v_gene: TRBV7-2
CDR3nt: TGTGCTAGTGGTTTGGTACTTCTAGCGGGAGGGCCAGGGACCGGGGAGCTGTTTTTT; CDR3aa: CASGLVLLAGGPGTGELFF; len: 19; d_gene: TRBD2; abundance: .; j_gene: TRBJ2-2; v_gene: TRBV12-5
CDR3nt: TGTGCCAGCAGCGCTAAAGGCGGACTAGCCCGACATCGCCTGTCGAACAATGAGCAGTTCTTC; CDR3aa: CASSAKGGLARHRLSNNEQFF; len: 21; d_gene: .; abundance: .; j_gene: TRBJ2-1; v_gene: TRBV21-1
CDR3nt: TGTGCCAGCAGGCCGGGACAGGGGGCCTCCAGAGGGAACACTGAAGCTTTCTTT; CDR3aa: CASRPGQGASRGNTEAFF; len: 18; d_gene: TRBD1; abundance: .; j_gene: TRBJ1-1; v_gene: TRBV27
CDR3nt: TGTGCCAGCAGCTATGGCGGGACCTCCACCGGGGAGCTGTTTTTT; CDR3aa: CASSYGGTSTGELFF; len: 15; d_gene: .; abundance: .; j_gene: TRBJ2-2; v_gene: TRBV2
CDR3nt: TGTGCCAGCAGCTTAATTCTGCTCCGGGACACTGAAGCTTTCTTT; CDR3aa: CASSLILLRDTEAFF; len: 15; d_gene: .; abundance: .; j_gene: TRBJ1-1; v_gene: TRBV7-3
CDR3nt: TGTGCCAGCAGTCCCCTCGGGACAGGGAACACTGAAGCTTTCTTT; CDR3aa: CASSPLGTGNTEAFF; len: 15; d_gene: TRBD1; abundance: .; j_gene: TRBJ1-1; v_gene: TRBV6-6
CDR3nt: TGTGCCAGCAGCCCCGGGACTAGCGGTACAGGAGGGGAGCAGTACTTC; CDR3aa: CASSPGTSGTGGEQYF; len: 16; d_gene: TRBD2; abundance: .; j_gene: TRBJ2-5; v_gene: TRBV5-5
CDR3nt: TGTTCCAGCTGGAGGGTGGGAGAGACCCAGTACTTC; CDR3aa: CSSWRVGETQYF; len: 12; d_gene: .; abundance: few; j_gene: TRBJ2-5; v_gene: TRBV7-9
CDR3nt: TGCGCCAGCAGCGCAGACAGGGCGGTCGAGCAGTACTTC; CDR3aa: CASSADRAVEQYF; len: 13; d_gene: TRBD1; abundance: .; j_gene: TRBJ2-7; v_gene: TRBV4-1
CDR3nt: TGTGCCAGCAGTGCTAACCCGACTAGCAGGAACACCGGGGAGCTGTTTTTT; CDR3aa: CASSANPTSRNTGELFF; len: 17; d_gene: TRBD2; abundance: .; j_gene: TRBJ2-2; v_gene: TRBV6-1
CDR3nt: TGTGCCTGGGGGGATCAATTGGGGCGGATGGAGACCCAGTACTTC; CDR3aa: CAWGDQLGRMETQYF; len: 15; d_gene: .; abundance: .; j_gene: TRBJ2-5; v_gene: TRBV30
CDR3nt: TGTGCCATCAGACCGGACAGGGAAGGCTACACCTTC; CDR3aa: CAIRPDREGYTF; len: 12; d_gene: TRBD1; abundance: .; j_gene: TRBJ1-2; v_gene: TRBV10-3
CDR3nt: TGTGCCAGCAGTTTAAACCCCTTAAACCCCTACGAGCAGTACTTC; CDR3aa: CASSLNPLNPYEQYF; len: 15; d_gene: .; abundance: .; j_gene: TRBJ2-7; v_gene: TRBV27
CDR3nt: TGTGCCAGCAGGCCACTATCGAACACCGGGGAGCTGTTTTTT; CDR3aa: CASRPLSNTGELFF; len: 14; d_gene: .; abundance: few; j_gene: TRBJ2-2; v_gene: TRBV27
CDR3nt: TGTGCCAGCAGCTCCGATAGGACCCAGTACTTC; CDR3aa: CASSSDRTQYF; len: 11; d_gene: .; abundance: .; j_gene: TRBJ2-5; v_gene: TRBV7-9
CDR3nt: TGTGCCAGCAGCTCCAGGGTAACGACTGAAGCTTTCTTT; CDR3aa: CASSSRVTTEAFF; len: 13; d_gene: .; abundance: .; j_gene: TRBJ1-1; v_gene: TRBV7-2
CDR3nt: TGTGCCAGCAGTTCTCCTTCAGCGGGAGGGTACGAGCAGTACTTC; CDR3aa: CASSSPSAGGYEQYF; len: 15; d_gene: TRBD2; abundance: .; j_gene: TRBJ2-7; v_gene: TRBV27
CDR3nt: TGTGCCAGCAGCGTAAGGGGGACGGGACAGGGATTCACCGGGGAGCTGTTTTTT; CDR3aa: CASSVRGTGQGFTGELFF; len: 18; d_gene: TRBD1; abundance: .; j_gene: TRBJ2-2; v_gene: TRBV9
CDR3nt: TGTGCCAGCGGCGACTTCGACACTGAAGCTTTCTTT; CDR3aa: CASGDFDTEAFF; len: 12; d_gene: .; abundance: once; j_gene: TRBJ1-1; v_gene: TRBV6-1
CDR3nt: TGTGCCAGCAGCCCGCCGGGACTAGCGGGCCAGGAGCAGTTCTTC; CDR3aa: CASSPPGLAGQEQFF; len: 15; d_gene: TRBD2; abundance: .; j_gene: TRBJ2-1; v_gene: TRBV7-9
CDR3nt: TGTGCCAGCAGTGATATCGGCAATCAGCCCCAGCATTTT; CDR3aa: CASSDIGNQPQHF; len: 13; d_gene: .; abundance: once; j_gene: TRBJ1-5; v_gene: TRBV2
CDR3nt: TGTGCCAGCAGCTTAGGGCAGGGGGCGAACACTGAAGCTTTCTTT; CDR3aa: CASSLGQGANTEAFF; len: 15; d_gene: TRBD1; abundance: .; j_gene: TRBJ1-1; v_gene: TRBV7-6
CDR3nt: TGCGCCAGCAGCAACGGGACTAGCGGGAGCCGGGTGCAGTTCTTC; CDR3aa: CASSNGTSGSRVQFF; len: 15; d_gene: TRBD2; abundance: .; j_gene: TRBJ2-1; v_gene: TRBV5-1
CDR3nt: TGTGCCAGCAGTACCCCGACAGGGATCACTAACTATGGCTACACCTTC; CDR3aa: CASSTPTGITNYGYTF; len: 16; d_gene: TRBD1; abundance: .; j_gene: TRBJ1-2; v_gene: TRBV6-6
CDR3nt: TGTGCCAGCAGCCCTTCCGGTAACTATGGCTACACCTTC; CDR3aa: CASSPSGNYGYTF; len: 13; d_gene: .; abundance: .; j_gene: TRBJ1-2; v_gene: TRBV27
CDR3nt: TGTGCCAGCAGTGAACGCGGGGGCAGCAATCAGCCCCAGCATTTT; CDR3aa: CASSERGGSNQPQHF; len: 15; d_gene: .; abundance: .; j_gene: TRBJ1-5; v_gene: TRBV2
CDR3nt: TGCAGCGTGGAACTAGCGGGTTTATCCTACGAGCAGTACTTC; CDR3aa: CSVELAGLSYEQYF; len: 14; d_gene: TRBD2; abundance: once; j_gene: TRBJ2-7; v_gene: TRBV29-1